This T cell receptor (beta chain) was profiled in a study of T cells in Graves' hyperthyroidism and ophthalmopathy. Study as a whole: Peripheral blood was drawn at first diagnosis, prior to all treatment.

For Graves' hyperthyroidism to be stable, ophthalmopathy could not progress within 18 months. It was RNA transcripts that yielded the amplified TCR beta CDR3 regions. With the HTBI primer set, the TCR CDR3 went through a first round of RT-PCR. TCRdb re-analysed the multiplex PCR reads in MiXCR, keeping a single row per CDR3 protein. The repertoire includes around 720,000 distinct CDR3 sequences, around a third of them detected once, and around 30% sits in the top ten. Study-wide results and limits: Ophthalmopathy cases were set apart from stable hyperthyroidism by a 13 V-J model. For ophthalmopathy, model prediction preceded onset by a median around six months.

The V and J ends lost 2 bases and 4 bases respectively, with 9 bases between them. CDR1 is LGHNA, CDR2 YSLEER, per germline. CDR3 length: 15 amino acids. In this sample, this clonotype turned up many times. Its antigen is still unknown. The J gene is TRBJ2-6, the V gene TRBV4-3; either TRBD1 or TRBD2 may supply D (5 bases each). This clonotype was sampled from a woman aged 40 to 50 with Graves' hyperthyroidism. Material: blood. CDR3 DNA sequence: TGCGCCAGCAGCCAACTGGGGACCGGGGCCAACGTCCTGACTTTC. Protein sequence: CASSQLGTGANVLTF.